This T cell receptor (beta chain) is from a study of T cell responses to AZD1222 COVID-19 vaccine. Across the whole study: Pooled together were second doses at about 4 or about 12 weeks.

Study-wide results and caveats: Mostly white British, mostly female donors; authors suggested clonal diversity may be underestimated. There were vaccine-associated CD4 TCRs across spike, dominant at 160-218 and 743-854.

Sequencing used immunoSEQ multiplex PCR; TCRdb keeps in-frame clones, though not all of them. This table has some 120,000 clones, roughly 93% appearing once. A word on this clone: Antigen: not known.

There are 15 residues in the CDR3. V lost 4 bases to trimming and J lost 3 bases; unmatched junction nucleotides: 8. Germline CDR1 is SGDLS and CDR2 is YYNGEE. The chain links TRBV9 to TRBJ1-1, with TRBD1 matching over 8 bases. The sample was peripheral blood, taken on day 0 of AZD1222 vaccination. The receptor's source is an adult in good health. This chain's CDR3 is CASSRTGRGDTEAFF. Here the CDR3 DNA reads TGTGCCAGCAGCCGGACAGGGCGGGGGGACACTGAAGCTTTCTTT.